This T cell receptor beta chain stems from a study of T cell repertoires in cytomegalovirus infection. TCRdb called the reads again in MiXCR, with one record for every CDR3 protein. The sample has around 180,000 distinct CDR3 sequences; about 21% are singletons. Trimming shortened V by 0 bases and J by 5 bases, and 22 bases separated the two germline ends. Germline CDR1 reads DFQATT; CDR2 reads SNEGSKA (reference sequence). This CDR3 comprises 17 residues. The chain couples TRBV20-1 to TRBJ1-2; D is unclear. The receptor's source is a human donor in good health (CMV status not recorded). Some clones in this sample may be carry-over from other donors' samples. The sample taken for sequencing was PBMCs. DNA of the CDR3: TGCAGTGCTAGAGATCGTAAAGCAGAAAGTAAAGGGTATGGCTACACCTTC. It is translated as CSARDRKAESKGYGYTF.